This is a list of T cell receptor beta chains from one sample in a study of blood T cells in healthy people across ages. TCRdb analysed the 5' RACE reads with MiXCR anew, one entry per CDR3 protein. The profile shows over 1,500,000 distinct CDR3 sequences, just under 50% of them singletons. Input material: blood. Receptor source: a middle-aged woman in good health. Each CDR3 is given with its conserved first and last residue. The D gene is left open where the match is weak. Only some rows state a clone size, as once, few, many or a class for expanded clones.

d_call: TRBD1
clone_size: -
j_call: TRBJ2-7
v_call: TRBV3-1
cdr3_aa: CASSPRDRGHHEQYF
cdr3_nt: TGTGCCAGCAGCCCAAGGGACAGGGGGCACCACGAGCAGTACTTC

d_call: TRBD2
clone_size: -
j_call: TRBJ2-1
v_call: TRBV6-1
cdr3_aa: CASSGGGVTWFF
cdr3_nt: TGTGCCAGCAGTGGCGGGGGGGTGACTTGGTTCTTC

d_call: -
clone_size: -
j_call: TRBJ2-7
v_call: TRBV5-1
cdr3_aa: CASSDGSRYEQYF
cdr3_nt: TGCGCCAGCAGCGATGGATCACGCTACGAGCAGTACTTC

d_call: TRBD2
clone_size: -
j_call: TRBJ2-4
v_call: TRBV29-1
cdr3_aa: CSVEGPGRGISQYF
cdr3_nt: TGCAGCGTTGAAGGTCCAGGGAGGGGCATAAGTCAGTACTTC

d_call: -
clone_size: many
j_call: TRBJ2-1
v_call: TRBV9
cdr3_aa: CASSVSLTNNEQFF
cdr3_nt: TGTGCCAGCAGCGTTTCACTAACTAACAATGAGCAGTTCTTC

d_call: -
clone_size: -
j_call: TRBJ1-2
v_call: TRBV7-9
cdr3_aa: CASSLWNFGGYTF
cdr3_nt: TGTGCCAGCAGCTTATGGAATTTCGGCGGCTACACCTTC

d_call: -
clone_size: -
j_call: TRBJ2-1
v_call: TRBV4-3
cdr3_aa: CASSLEWGYNEQFF
cdr3_nt: TGCGCCAGCAGCCTTGAATGGGGCTACAATGAGCAGTTCTTC

d_call: TRBD2
clone_size: -
j_call: TRBJ2-1
v_call: TRBV18
cdr3_aa: CASSPNQGGTSGSAYNEQFF
cdr3_nt: TGTGCCAGCTCACCTAACCAGGGCGGGACTAGCGGGTCTGCCTACAATGAGCAGTTCTTC

d_call: TRBD1
clone_size: few
j_call: TRBJ2-7
v_call: TRBV5-5
cdr3_aa: CASSSGTGSLYEQYF
cdr3_nt: TGTGCCAGCAGCTCAGGGACAGGTTCTCTGTACGAGCAGTACTTC

d_call: TRBD1
clone_size: once
j_call: TRBJ1-6
v_call: TRBV10-3
cdr3_aa: CAISESKEDRGVSPLHF
cdr3_nt: TGTGCCATCAGTGAGTCGAAAGAAGACAGGGGTGTTTCACCCCTCCACTTT

d_call: -
clone_size: few
j_call: TRBJ1-1
v_call: TRBV20-1
cdr3_aa: CSASISMNTEAFF
cdr3_nt: TGCAGTGCTAGTATCTCTATGAACACTGAAGCTTTCTTT

d_call: -
clone_size: few
j_call: TRBJ2-7
v_call: TRBV3-1
cdr3_aa: CASSPRVGVYEQYF
cdr3_nt: TGTGCCAGCAGCCCGCGGGTCGGCGTGTACGAGCAGTACTTC

d_call: -
clone_size: -
j_call: TRBJ2-1
v_call: TRBV20-1
cdr3_aa: CSAAGAGNEQFF
cdr3_nt: TGCAGTGCTGCAGGGGCGGGGAATGAGCAGTTCTTC

d_call: TRBD2
clone_size: -
j_call: TRBJ2-1
v_call: TRBV7-2
cdr3_aa: CASSQGYQGLAGGRTQFF
cdr3_nt: TGTGCCAGCAGCCAGGGGTATCAAGGGCTAGCGGGGGGGCGGACGCAGTTCTTC

d_call: -
clone_size: once
j_call: TRBJ1-2
v_call: TRBV29-1
cdr3_aa: CSADPGANYGYTF
cdr3_nt: TGCAGCGCGGATCCGGGGGCGAACTATGGCTACACCTTC

d_call: -
clone_size: -
j_call: TRBJ2-1
v_call: TRBV5-1
cdr3_aa: CASNSAGAEEQFF
cdr3_nt: TGCGCCAGCAACTCAGCTGGGGCGGAGGAGCAGTTCTTC

d_call: -
clone_size: -
j_call: TRBJ2-7
v_call: TRBV7-2
cdr3_aa: CASSLRGTLAAEQYF
cdr3_nt: TGTGCCAGCAGCCTGCGGGGGACATTGGCTGCCGAGCAGTACTTC